These 7 T cell receptor beta chains came from one sample sequenced in a study of T cells expressing NK-cell markers. TCRdb re-called the 5' RACE reads, yielding one record per CDR3 amino acid sequence without DNA. The ten top clones account for roughly a tenth, within a sample of 350,000 to 400,000 distinct CDR3 sequences. Sequenced: blood T cells: a sorted CD56 or NKG2C T cell subset, CD4+ or CD8+ T cells, or bulk PBMC T cells (not recorded which). Receptors originate from a woman aged 50 to 60 in good health.

The V call is TRBV7-9, the J call TRBJ2-1. The CDR3 extends over 15 amino acids. In germline, CDR1 is SEHNR, CDR2 FQNEAQ (reference sequence). CDR3 amino acids: CASSQDQHSYNEQFF.

The gene calls are TRBV5-5 and TRBJ2-6; TCRdb indicates TRBD1, and absent DNA this call remains unverified. There are 18 residues in the CDR3. Germline loops: CDR1 SGHKS, CDR2 YYEKEE (reference sequence). The CDR3 sequence is CASSLFGGGAPGANVLTF. Full variable domain (rest looked up from reference TRBV5-5 and TRBJ2-6): DAGVTQSPTHLIKTRGQQVTLRCSPISGHKSVSWYQQVLGQGPQFIFQYYEKEERGRGNFPDRFSARQFPNYSSELNVNALLLGDSALYLCASSLFGGGAPGANVLTFGAGSRLTVL.

CDR3 loop: CSARGGVGSEQFF. The chain joins TRBV20-1 to TRBJ2-1; as DNA is missing, the TRBD2 call by TCRdb cannot be tested. The CDR3 is made up of 13 amino acids. Germline V gene lookup returns CDR1 DFQATT and CDR2 SNEGSKA (reference sequence).

The J gene is TRBJ2-1, the V gene TRBV24-1; TCRdb returns TRBD2, unconfirmable since there is no DNA. The germline V gene encodes CDR1 KGHDR and CDR2 SFDVKD. The CDR3 runs to 14 residues. The CDR3 is CATSDAGSTGEQFF.

The genes are TRBV11-2 and TRBJ2-1. The CDR3 extends over 14 amino acids. Germline loops: CDR1 SGHAT, CDR2 FQNNGV. CDR3 loop: CASSLVAYDNEQFF.

The J gene is TRBJ2-1, the V gene TRBV5-1; TCRdb indicates TRBD2, and absent DNA this call remains unverified. The germline V gene has CDR1 SGHRS and CDR2 YFSETQ. The CDR3 sequence is 17 residues long. CDR3 sequence reads: CASSPQSGLAGGGEQFF.

This chain uses TRBV5-6 with TRBJ1-4; TCRdb selects TRBD1, and the lack of DNA leaves this call unchecked. This CDR3 contains 15 residues. Germline V gene lookup returns CDR1 SGHDT and CDR2 YYEEEE. This CDR3 reads CASSAEGARGEKLFF.